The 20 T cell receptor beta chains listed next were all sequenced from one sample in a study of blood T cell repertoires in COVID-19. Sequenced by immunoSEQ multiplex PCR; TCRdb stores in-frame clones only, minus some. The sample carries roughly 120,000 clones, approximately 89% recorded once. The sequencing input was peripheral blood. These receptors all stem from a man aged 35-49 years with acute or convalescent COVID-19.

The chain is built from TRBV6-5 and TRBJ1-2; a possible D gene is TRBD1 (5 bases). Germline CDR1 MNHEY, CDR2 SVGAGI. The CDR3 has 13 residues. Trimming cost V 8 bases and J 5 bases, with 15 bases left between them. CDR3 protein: CASLGRERYGYTF. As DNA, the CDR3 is TGTGCCAGCCTGGGCAGGGAACGGTATGGCTACACCTTC.

The CDR3 bases are TGTGCCAGCAACCAGGACAGGGTGAACACTGAAGCTTTCTTT. Translated, it gives CASNQDRVNTEAFF. V is TRBV6-5 and J is TRBJ1-1, with 8 bases matching TRBD1. This CDR3 comprises 14 residues. The J segment lost 0 bases and the V segment lost 7 bases, leaving 4 bases of the junction unmatched. Per the germline V gene, CDR1 is MNHEY and CDR2 is SVGAGI.

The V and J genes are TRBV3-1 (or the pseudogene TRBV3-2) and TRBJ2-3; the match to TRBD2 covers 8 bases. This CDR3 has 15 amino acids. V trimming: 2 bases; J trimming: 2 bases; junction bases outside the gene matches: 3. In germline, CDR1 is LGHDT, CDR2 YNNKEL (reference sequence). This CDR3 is CASSQLAGTTDTQYF. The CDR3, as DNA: TGTGCCAGCAGCCAACTAGCGGGCACCACAGATACGCAGTATTTT.

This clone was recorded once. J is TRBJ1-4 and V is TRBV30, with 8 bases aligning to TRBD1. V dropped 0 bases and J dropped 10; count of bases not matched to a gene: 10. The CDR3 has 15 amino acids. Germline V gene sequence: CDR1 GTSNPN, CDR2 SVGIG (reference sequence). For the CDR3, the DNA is TGTGCCTGGAGTGTAACAGCAGGGGGCTCGGGAAAACTGTTTTTT. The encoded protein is CAWSVTAGGSGKLFF.

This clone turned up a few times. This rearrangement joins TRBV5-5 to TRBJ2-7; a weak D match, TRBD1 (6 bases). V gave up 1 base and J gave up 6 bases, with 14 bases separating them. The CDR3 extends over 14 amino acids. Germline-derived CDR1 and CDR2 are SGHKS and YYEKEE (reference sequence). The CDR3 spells CASSLSGGWGEQYF. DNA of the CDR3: TGTGCCAGCAGCTTGAGTGGGGGCTGGGGCGAGCAGTACTTC.

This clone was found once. The CDR3 nucleotides read TGCGCCAGCAGCCCAGGACAGACAGCACTCAACGAGCAGTACTTC. Translating it yields CASSPGQTALNEQYF. This chain connects TRBV5-1 to TRBJ2-7; possible D gene TRBD1, 6 bases. V was shortened by 4 bases and J by 5 bases, with 19 bases between the two germline ends. The CDR3 consists of 15 residues. Germline V CDR1 and CDR2: SGHRS, YFSETQ.

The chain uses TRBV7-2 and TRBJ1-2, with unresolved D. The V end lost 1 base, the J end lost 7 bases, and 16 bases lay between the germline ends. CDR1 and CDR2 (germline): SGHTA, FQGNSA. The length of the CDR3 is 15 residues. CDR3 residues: CASSLGGPRSGGYTF. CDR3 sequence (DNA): TGTGCCAGCAGCTTAGGAGGGCCGCGTAGTGGTGGCTACACCTTC.

CDR3 bases: TGTGCCAGCAGTGGACTCAGGGGGCTCACAGATACGCAGTATTTT. This gives the protein CASSGLRGLTDTQYF. V gene TRBV2 combines with J gene TRBJ2-3; TRBD1 matches 8 bases. The germline V gene encodes CDR1 SNHLY and CDR2 FYNNEI. The CDR3 covers 15 residues. V lost 4 bases, J lost 2 bases, and 5 bases stayed unmatched.

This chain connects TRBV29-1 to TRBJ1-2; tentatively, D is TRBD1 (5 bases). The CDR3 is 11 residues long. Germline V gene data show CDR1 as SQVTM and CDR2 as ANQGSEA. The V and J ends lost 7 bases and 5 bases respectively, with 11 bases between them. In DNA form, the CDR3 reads TGCAGCGCCGGGGGGATGTATGGCTACACCTTC. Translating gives CSAGGMYGYTF. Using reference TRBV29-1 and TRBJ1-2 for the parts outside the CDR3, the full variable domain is SAVISQKPSRDICQRGTSLTIQCQVDSQVTMMFWYRQQPGQSLTLIATANQGSEATYESGFVIDKFPISRPNLTFSTLTVSNMSPEDSSIYLCSAGGMYGYTFGSGTRLTVV.

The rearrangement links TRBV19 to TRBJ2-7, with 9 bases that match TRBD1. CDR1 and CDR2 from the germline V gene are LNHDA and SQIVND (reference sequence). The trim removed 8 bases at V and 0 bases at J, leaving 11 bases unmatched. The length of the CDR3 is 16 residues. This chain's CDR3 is CASAGQGLFNSYEQYF. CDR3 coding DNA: TGTGCCAGTGCGGGACAGGGCCTTTTTAACTCCTACGAGCAGTACTTC. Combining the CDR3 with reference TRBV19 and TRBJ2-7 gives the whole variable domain DGGITQSPKYLFRKEGQNVTLSCEQNLNHDAMYWYRQDPGQGLRLIYYSQIVNDFQKGDIAEGYSVSREKKESFPLTVTSAQKNPTAFYLCASAGQGLFNSYEQYFGPGTRLTVT.

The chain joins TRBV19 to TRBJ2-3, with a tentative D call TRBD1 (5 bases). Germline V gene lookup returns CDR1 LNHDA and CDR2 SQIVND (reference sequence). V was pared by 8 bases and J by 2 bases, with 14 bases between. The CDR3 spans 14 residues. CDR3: CASGLGPNTDTQYF. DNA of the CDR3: TGTGCCAGTGGGCTGGGGCCCAACACAGATACGCAGTATTTT.

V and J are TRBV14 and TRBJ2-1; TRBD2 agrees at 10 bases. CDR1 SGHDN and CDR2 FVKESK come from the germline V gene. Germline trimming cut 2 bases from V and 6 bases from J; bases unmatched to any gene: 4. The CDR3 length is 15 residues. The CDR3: CASSQPSGRANEQFF. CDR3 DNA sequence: TGTGCCAGCAGCCAACCCAGCGGGAGGGCCAATGAGCAGTTCTTC.

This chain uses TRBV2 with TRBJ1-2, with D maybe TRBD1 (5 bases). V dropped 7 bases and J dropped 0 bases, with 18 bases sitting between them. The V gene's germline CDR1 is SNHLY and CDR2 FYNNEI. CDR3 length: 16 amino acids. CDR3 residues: CASTRRGWGANYGYTF. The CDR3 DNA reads TGTGCCAGCACCCGTCGGGGGTGGGGAGCTAACTATGGCTACACCTTC.

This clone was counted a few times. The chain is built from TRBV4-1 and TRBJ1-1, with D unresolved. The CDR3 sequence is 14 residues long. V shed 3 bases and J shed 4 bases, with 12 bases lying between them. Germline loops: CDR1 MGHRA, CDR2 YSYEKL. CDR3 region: CASSHVGEVTEAFF. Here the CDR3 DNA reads TGCGCCAGCAGCCATGTCGGGGAAGTCACTGAAGCTTTCTTT.

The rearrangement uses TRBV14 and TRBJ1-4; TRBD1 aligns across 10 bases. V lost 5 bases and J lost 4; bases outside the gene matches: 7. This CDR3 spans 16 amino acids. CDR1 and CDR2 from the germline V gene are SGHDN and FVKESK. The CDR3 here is CASSKTGGTRNEKLFF. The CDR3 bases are TGTGCCAGCAGCAAGACAGGGGGCACCCGTAATGAAAAACTGTTTTTT.

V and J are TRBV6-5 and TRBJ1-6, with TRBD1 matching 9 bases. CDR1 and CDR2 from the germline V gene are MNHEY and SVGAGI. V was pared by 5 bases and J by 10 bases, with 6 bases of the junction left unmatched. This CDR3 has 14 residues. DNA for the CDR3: TGTGCCAGCAGTAGGGACAGGGTCGGGTCACCCCTCCACTTT. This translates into CASSRDRVGSPLHF.

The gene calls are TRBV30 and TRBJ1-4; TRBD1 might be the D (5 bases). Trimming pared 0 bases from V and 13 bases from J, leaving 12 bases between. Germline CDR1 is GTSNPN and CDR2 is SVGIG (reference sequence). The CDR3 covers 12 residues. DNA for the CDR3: TGTGCCTGGAGTGTAGGCCAGGGCCGACTGTTTTTT. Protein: CAWSVGQGRLFF.

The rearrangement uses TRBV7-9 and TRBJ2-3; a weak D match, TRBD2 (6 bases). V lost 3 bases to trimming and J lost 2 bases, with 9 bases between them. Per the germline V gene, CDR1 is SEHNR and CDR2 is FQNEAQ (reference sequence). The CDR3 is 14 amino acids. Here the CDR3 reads CASSFPGVTDTQYF. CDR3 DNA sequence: TGTGCCAGCAGCTTCCCGGGGGTCACAGATACGCAGTATTTT. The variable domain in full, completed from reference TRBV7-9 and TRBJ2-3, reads DTGVSQNPRHKITKRGQNVTFRCDPISEHNRLYWYRQTLGQGPEFLTYFQNEAQLEKSRLLSDRFSAERPKGSFSTLEIQRTEQGDSAMYLCASSFPGVTDTQYFGPGTRLTVL.

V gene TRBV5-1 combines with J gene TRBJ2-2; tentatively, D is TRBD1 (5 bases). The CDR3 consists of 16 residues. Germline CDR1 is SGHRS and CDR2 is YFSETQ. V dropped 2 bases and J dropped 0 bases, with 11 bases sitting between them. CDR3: CASSFQGIANTGELFF. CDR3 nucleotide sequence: TGCGCCAGCAGCTTCCAGGGCATCGCGAACACCGGGGAGCTGTTTTTT.

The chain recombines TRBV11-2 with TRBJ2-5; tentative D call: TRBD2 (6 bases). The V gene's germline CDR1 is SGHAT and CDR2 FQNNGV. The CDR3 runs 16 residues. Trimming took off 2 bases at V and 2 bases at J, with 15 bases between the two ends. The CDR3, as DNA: TGTGCCAGCAGCTTACGCGGCGGGGTGCTTCAAGAGACCCAGTACTTC. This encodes CASSLRGGVLQETQYF. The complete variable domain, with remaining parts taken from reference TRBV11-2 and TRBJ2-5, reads EAGVAQSPRYKIIEKRQSVAFWCNPISGHATLYWYQQILGQGPKLLIQFQNNGVVDDSQLPKDRFSAERLKGVDSTLKIQPAKLEDSAVYLCASSLRGGVLQETQYFGPGTRLLVL.